These T cell receptor beta chains were read from a single sample in a study of T cells in Graves' hyperthyroidism and ophthalmopathy. One entry per CDR3 protein, called by TCRdb with MiXCR from the multiplex PCR reads. In the table there are about 600,000 distinct CDR3 sequences, more than 12% of which are singletons. The sequenced sample consisted of blood. All receptors come from a woman aged 50 to 60 with Graves' ophthalmopathy. Both conserved end residues are part of each CDR3. The order of the fields is clone size, V gene, D gene, J gene, CDR3 protein, CDR3 DNA. D genes are given only for firm matches. The size of a clone is reported for some rows only, either as once, few or many, or as a class for expanded clones.

abundance: many; v_gene: TRBV12-3/TRBV12-4; d_gene: TRBD1; j_gene: TRBJ2-1; CDR3aa: CASRLGQGHEQFF; CDR3nt: TGTGCCAGCAGACTAGGACAGGGCCATGAGCAGTTCTTC
abundance: many; v_gene: TRBV30; d_gene: TRBD2; j_gene: TRBJ2-3; CDR3aa: CAWTSGRATDTQYF; CDR3nt: TGTGCCTGGACCAGCGGGAGGGCCACAGATACGCAGTATTTT
abundance: many; v_gene: TRBV5-1; d_gene: .; j_gene: TRBJ2-3; CDR3aa: CASRPGQIPSPDTQYF; CDR3nt: TGCGCCAGCAGACCCGGACAGATACCTTCGCCAGATACGCAGTATTTT
abundance: many; v_gene: TRBV27; d_gene: TRBD2; j_gene: TRBJ2-5; CDR3aa: CASSRGLAGGSGETQYF; CDR3nt: TGTGCCAGCAGCCGGGGATTAGCGGGAGGATCGGGAGAGACCCAGTACTTC
abundance: many; v_gene: TRBV12-3/TRBV12-4; d_gene: TRBD1; j_gene: TRBJ2-2; CDR3aa: CASSLDRANTGELFF; CDR3nt: TGTGCCAGCAGCCTCGACAGGGCGAACACCGGGGAGCTGTTTTTT
abundance: .; v_gene: TRBV20-1; d_gene: TRBD1; j_gene: TRBJ2-2; CDR3aa: CSANRGSGELFF; CDR3nt: TGCAGTGCTAACAGGGGTTCCGGGGAGCTGTTTTTT
abundance: few; v_gene: TRBV6-1; d_gene: .; j_gene: TRBJ2-7; CDR3aa: CASSKDTTYEQYF; CDR3nt: TGTGCCAGCAGTAAGGACACGACCTACGAGCAGTACTTC
abundance: many; v_gene: TRBV3-1; d_gene: TRBD1; j_gene: TRBJ2-7; CDR3aa: CASSPRDRVNEQYF; CDR3nt: TGTGCCAGCAGCCCCCGGGACAGGGTTAACGAGCAGTACTTC
abundance: many; v_gene: TRBV30; d_gene: .; j_gene: TRBJ1-5; CDR3aa: CAWSVGGGGWSNQPQHF; CDR3nt: TGTGCCTGGAGTGTCGGAGGCGGGGGATGGAGCAATCAGCCCCAGCATTTT
abundance: many; v_gene: TRBV18; d_gene: TRBD1; j_gene: TRBJ1-1; CDR3aa: CASSPTGTGNTEAFF; CDR3nt: TGTGCCAGCTCACCGACCGGGACAGGGAACACTGAAGCTTTCTTT
abundance: many; v_gene: TRBV15; d_gene: .; j_gene: TRBJ1-4; CDR3aa: CAAARGARINEKLFF; CDR3nt: TGTGCCGCTGCACGGGGAGCCCGGATTAATGAAAAACTGTTTTTT
abundance: many; v_gene: TRBV12-3/TRBV12-4; d_gene: TRBD2; j_gene: TRBJ2-1; CDR3aa: CASSSREGLNEQFF; CDR3nt: TGTGCCAGCAGTTCCCGGGAGGGCCTAAATGAGCAGTTCTTC
abundance: many; v_gene: TRBV13; d_gene: TRBD1; j_gene: TRBJ1-1; CDR3aa: CASSHGQGEAFF; CDR3nt: TGTGCCAGCAGCCACGGACAGGGTGAAGCTTTCTTT
abundance: many; v_gene: TRBV14; d_gene: .; j_gene: TRBJ2-1; CDR3aa: CASSQVPGSSYNEQFF; CDR3nt: TGTGCCAGCAGCCAAGTACCGGGAAGCTCCTACAATGAGCAGTTCTTC
abundance: .; v_gene: TRBV5-5; d_gene: TRBD2; j_gene: TRBJ2-7; CDR3aa: CASSRPLAGGPAEQYF; CDR3nt: TGTGCCAGCAGCAGGCCGCTAGCGGGAGGGCCAGCCGAGCAGTACTTC
abundance: few; v_gene: TRBV19; d_gene: TRBD1; j_gene: TRBJ1-2; CDR3aa: CASRGDREVGYTF; CDR3nt: TGTGCCAGCAGGGGGGACAGGGAGGTTGGCTACACCTTC
abundance: many; v_gene: TRBV11-3; d_gene: TRBD2; j_gene: TRBJ2-2; CDR3aa: CASSFIAGGNTGELFF; CDR3nt: TGTGCCAGCAGCTTCATCGCGGGAGGGAACACCGGGGAGCTGTTTTTT
abundance: many; v_gene: TRBV2; d_gene: .; j_gene: TRBJ2-7; CDR3aa: CASSASTGFSYEQYF; CDR3nt: TGTGCCAGCAGCGCTTCGACGGGGTTCTCCTACGAGCAGTACTTC
abundance: many; v_gene: TRBV28; d_gene: .; j_gene: TRBJ1-2; CDR3aa: CASSSHLRGYTF; CDR3nt: TGTGCCAGCAGCAGTCATCTCCGTGGCTACACCTTC
abundance: few; v_gene: TRBV2; d_gene: .; j_gene: TRBJ2-6; CDR3aa: CASSPSVGGANVLTF; CDR3nt: TGTGCCAGCAGCCCATCGGTTGGCGGGGCCAACGTCCTGACTTTC
abundance: many; v_gene: TRBV18; d_gene: TRBD1; j_gene: TRBJ1-1; CDR3aa: CASSPRTGMNTEAFF; CDR3nt: TGTGCCAGCTCACCCAGGACAGGGATGAACACTGAAGCTTTCTTT
abundance: .; v_gene: TRBV18; d_gene: TRBD1; j_gene: TRBJ1-2; CDR3aa: CASSSDRGSDGYTF; CDR3nt: TGTGCCAGCTCATCGGACAGGGGGTCCGATGGCTACACCTTC
abundance: few; v_gene: TRBV2; d_gene: .; j_gene: TRBJ1-4; CDR3aa: CASKQDLNEKLFF; CDR3nt: TGTGCCAGCAAACAGGATCTTAATGAAAAACTGTTTTTT
abundance: many; v_gene: TRBV27; d_gene: .; j_gene: TRBJ2-1; CDR3aa: CASSRPGSFNNEQFF; CDR3nt: TGTGCCAGCAGCCGTCCCGGGAGCTTTAACAATGAGCAGTTCTTC
abundance: many; v_gene: TRBV13; d_gene: .; j_gene: TRBJ1-2; CDR3aa: CASSRTGDTNYGYTF; CDR3nt: TGTGCCAGCAGCCGCACCGGGGATACTAACTATGGCTACACCTTC
abundance: many; v_gene: TRBV7-8; d_gene: .; j_gene: TRBJ2-2; CDR3aa: CASSSHQGRRGRELFF; CDR3nt: TGTGCCAGCAGCTCCCACCAGGGGCGGAGAGGGAGGGAGCTGTTTTTT
abundance: .; v_gene: TRBV28; d_gene: .; j_gene: TRBJ2-6; CDR3aa: CASTMDSGANVLTF; CDR3nt: TGTGCCAGCACCATGGACTCTGGGGCCAACGTCCTGACTTTC
abundance: .; v_gene: TRBV7-9; d_gene: TRBD1; j_gene: TRBJ1-5; CDR3aa: CASSFGQGVQPQHF; CDR3nt: TGTGCCAGCAGCTTCGGGCAGGGGGTTCAGCCCCAGCATTTT
abundance: .; v_gene: TRBV5-1; d_gene: TRBD2; j_gene: TRBJ2-5; CDR3aa: CADSQSSGRQETQYF; CDR3nt: TGCGCCGACAGCCAATCTAGCGGGAGGCAAGAGACCCAGTACTTC
abundance: .; v_gene: TRBV18; d_gene: .; j_gene: TRBJ1-4; CDR3aa: CASSPSNYEKLFF; CDR3nt: TGTGCCAGCTCACCATCTAACTATGAAAAACTGTTTTTT
abundance: few; v_gene: TRBV7-2; d_gene: .; j_gene: TRBJ2-3; CDR3aa: CASSLFSSWGQGPDTQYF; CDR3nt: TGTGCCAGCAGCTTATTTTCTAGCTGGGGCCAGGGACCAGATACGCAGTATTTT
abundance: .; v_gene: TRBV10-3; d_gene: .; j_gene: TRBJ2-4; CDR3aa: CAISELLVKAKNIQYF; CDR3nt: TGTGCCATCAGTGAGTTGTTAGTGAAAGCCAAAAACATTCAGTACTTC
abundance: .; v_gene: TRBV11-2; d_gene: .; j_gene: TRBJ2-7; CDR3aa: CASSIAYEQYF; CDR3nt: TGTGCCAGCAGCATAGCTTACGAGCAGTACTTC
abundance: many; v_gene: TRBV10-3; d_gene: TRBD1; j_gene: TRBJ1-5; CDR3aa: CAILPRDRANQPQHF; CDR3nt: TGTGCCATCCTTCCCCGGGACAGGGCAAATCAGCCCCAGCATTTT
abundance: .; v_gene: TRBV28; d_gene: TRBD2; j_gene: TRBJ2-3; CDR3aa: CASSLSNSGRALKDTQYF; CDR3nt: TGTGCCAGCAGTTTATCGAATAGCGGGAGGGCCCTTAAAGATACGCAGTATTTT
abundance: many; v_gene: TRBV28; d_gene: TRBD1; j_gene: TRBJ2-2; CDR3aa: CASSLWTGGRRAGELFF; CDR3nt: TGTGCCAGCAGTTTATGGACAGGGGGTCGCCGGGCAGGGGAGCTGTTTTTT
abundance: many; v_gene: TRBV7-3; d_gene: .; j_gene: TRBJ2-4; CDR3aa: CASSLLGGAANIQYF; CDR3nt: TGTGCCAGCAGCTTACTGGGCGGGGCGGCAAACATTCAGTACTTC
abundance: few; v_gene: TRBV9; d_gene: .; j_gene: TRBJ2-2; CDR3aa: CASSPRDFNTGELFF; CDR3nt: TGTGCCAGCAGCCCACGGGACTTTAACACCGGGGAGCTGTTTTTT
abundance: .; v_gene: TRBV14; d_gene: .; j_gene: TRBJ2-7; CDR3aa: CASSQGYGPYEQYF; CDR3nt: TGTGCCAGCAGTCAGGGGTACGGACCCTACGAGCAGTACTTC
abundance: .; v_gene: TRBV27; d_gene: .; j_gene: TRBJ2-1; CDR3aa: CASSLEGYNVQFF; CDR3nt: TGTGCCAGCAGTTTAGAAGGATACAATGTGCAGTTCTTC
abundance: .; v_gene: TRBV11-3; d_gene: TRBD1; j_gene: TRBJ2-1; CDR3aa: CASSLSGQGAPNEQFF; CDR3nt: TGTGCCAGCAGCCTAAGTGGACAGGGGGCACCCAATGAGCAGTTCTTC
abundance: .; v_gene: TRBV5-1; d_gene: TRBD1; j_gene: TRBJ1-6; CDR3aa: CASSPPGQGSPLHF; CDR3nt: TGCGCCAGCAGCCCACCGGGACAGGGATCACCCCTCCACTTT
abundance: many; v_gene: TRBV3-1; d_gene: TRBD1; j_gene: TRBJ1-5; CDR3aa: CASSQSPGQGNQPQHF; CDR3nt: TGTGCCAGCAGCCAATCCCCGGGACAGGGCAATCAGCCCCAGCATTTT
abundance: .; v_gene: TRBV20-1; d_gene: .; j_gene: TRBJ2-5; CDR3aa: CSAREGVEETQYF; CDR3nt: TGCAGTGCTAGAGAAGGCGTGGAAGAGACCCAGTACTTC
abundance: many; v_gene: TRBV27; d_gene: TRBD2; j_gene: TRBJ2-3; CDR3aa: CASSPDSAGGTDTQYF; CDR3nt: TGTGCCAGCAGTCCCGATAGTGCGGGAGGCACAGATACGCAGTATTTT
abundance: many; v_gene: TRBV4-3; d_gene: .; j_gene: TRBJ1-2; CDR3aa: CASSQDSGNYGYTF; CDR3nt: TGCGCCAGCAGCCAAGATTCAGGGAACTATGGCTACACCTTC
abundance: few; v_gene: TRBV19; d_gene: .; j_gene: TRBJ2-3; CDR3aa: CASPGHSTDTQYF; CDR3nt: TGTGCCAGCCCGGGACATAGCACAGATACGCAGTATTTT
abundance: many; v_gene: TRBV7-9; d_gene: .; j_gene: TRBJ2-1; CDR3aa: CASSLRAPHEQFF; CDR3nt: TGTGCCAGCAGCCTCCGGGCACCCCATGAGCAGTTCTTC
abundance: many; v_gene: TRBV7-2; d_gene: .; j_gene: TRBJ2-7; CDR3aa: CASSFLAAYEQYF; CDR3nt: TGTGCCAGCAGCTTTTTAGCCGCCTACGAGCAGTACTTC
abundance: few; v_gene: TRBV7-2; d_gene: .; j_gene: TRBJ2-1; CDR3aa: CASSPRGAVSYNEQFF; CDR3nt: TGTGCCAGCAGCCCCCGGGGGGCGGTCTCCTACAATGAGCAGTTCTTC
abundance: .; v_gene: TRBV19; d_gene: .; j_gene: TRBJ1-4; CDR3aa: CASRDLEGKWSEKLFF; CDR3nt: TGTGCCAGTAGAGATCTCGAGGGGAAATGGAGTGAAAAACTGTTTTTT
abundance: many; v_gene: TRBV28; d_gene: TRBD1; j_gene: TRBJ2-7; CDR3aa: CASSFGQGVKQYF; CDR3nt: TGTGCCAGCAGTTTTGGACAGGGTGTAAAGCAGTACTTC